This T cell receptor (beta chain) was recovered during a study of cytomegalovirus exposure and HLA in healthy donors (dated by TCRdb to the late 2010s). For the wider study: In an earlier analysis of some 610 of the donors, 250 to 350 Gb of sequence data and about 110 million unique TCR beta sequences from roughly 200 million T cells were reported. An early release covering 500 to 750 HLA-typed donors comprised approximately 290 gigabases of sequencing data and approximately 80 million unique TCR sequences. Of the roughly 400 genotyped donors, approximately 81% were placed in the genetic ancestry cluster associated with self-reported Caucasian donors. The study aimed to test whether signatures of past pathogen exposure could be identified by cataloging public T cell receptors. The study profiled the T cell repertoires of fewer than 850 subjects by immunosequencing and related them to cytomegalovirus serostatus. In addition to the first cohort of roughly 670 subjects, a separate validation cohort of approximately 130 different subjects was used. To predict cytomegalovirus infection status, the study brought together high-throughput TCR immunosequencing, statistical association of individual TCRs with disease status, and machine learning. A later analysis re-examined previously published TCR beta repertoires from 600 to 700 donors and added high-resolution HLA genotyping to investigate patterns of TCR occurrence. In the later analysis, no new phenotypic data were used to find candidate immune exposures; instead, reliance was placed on TCR beta sequences and their occurrence across donors. An earlier analysis of more than 450 of the donors used high-throughput TCR beta sequencing to judge whether each TCR beta V gene segment behaved as functional or pseudogenic. Donor age, sex, ethnicity and CMV serostatus were collected together with the repertoire data. Genome-wide SNP genotypes for about 65% of the 666 donors were used in a later genetic analysis, which treated that subset as a discovery cohort. Every discovery cohort repertoire had been produced on one sequencing platform. HLA typing covered class I and class II loci at four-digit resolution. The number of typed donors differed by locus: about 620-630 for A, B, C, DRB1 and DQB1; 500 to 550 for DQA1; 606 for DPA1; and around 490 for DPB1. Roughly 5 DR-DQ haplotypes were handled as single units for association and clustering, since linkage in the cohort was strong. On average, 235,054 unique TCR beta nucleotide sequences were sequenced per donor among 398 genotyped donors of the cohort, with around 19% of those sequences being non-productive. Paper-wide results and their limitations: The presence/absence analyses assumed that sequencing depth was roughly uniform across donors, and that assumption may not be true. In vitro tests confirmed that a few of the cytomegalovirus-associated TCR beta chains recognize cytomegalovirus antigens. According to a later analysis, most CMV-associated TCR beta chains appeared to be HLA-restricted, and the HLA associations seemed to be driven largely by CMV exposure. A further reported finding was that TCR beta sequences accurately predicted the HLA-A and HLA-B alleles for most subjects in the first cohort. When HLA alleles, especially DR and DQ, strongly co-occurred, attributing TCR associations to individual alleles was difficult. A later genetic analysis reported fewer N-insertions in productive TCRs among donors in an Asian-associated ancestry cluster than the 666-donor mean. For the cohort, immune exposure information was limited to CMV serostatus. In this cohort, only TCR beta chains were sequenced, and detectable features were limited by the absence of alpha or paired-chain data. Linkage disequilibrium might explain the correlated functional status among segregating V segments, but an unknown experimental factor could not be ruled out. According to a later analysis, TCR association rates differed among HLA loci, with DRB1 alleles showing the most associated TCRs and HLA-C alleles showing the fewest. Some IMGT-functional V segments, including TRBV6-2 and TRBV6-3, could not be told apart with the 87-base-pair reads, so those segments were excluded. Compared with equally common non-associated chains, HLA-associated TCR beta chains in a later analysis were more clonally expanded and had lower generation probabilities. Over 15 rarely observed V segments, including chromosome 9 orphons, were excluded from the earlier analysis of approximately 500 of the donors because counts were too low. Several of the top co-occurrence clusters appeared to be linked to parvovirus B19, influenza, CMV and Epstein-Barr virus, according to a later analysis. Specific HLA alleles were associated with 16,951 TCR beta sequences at a false discovery rate of 0.05 in a later analysis. V-gene and J-gene trimming of TCR beta chains was associated with a missense DCLRE1C variant in a later genetic analysis, and the association was replicated in an independent cohort. In an earlier analysis of some 500 of the donors, most TCR beta V segments appeared in productive rearrangements about 87% or about 30% of the time, broadly matching IMGT annotations. The study listed 170 or so TCR beta chains as associated with cytomegalovirus. A cluster of highly shared sequence variants was judged likely to be a technical artifact of the sequencing pipeline. Most TCR sequences were observed very rarely across donors, whereas some public TCRs were present in many individuals. HLA typing was unavailable for some donors at each locus, so association tests used only the typed subset. The authors suggested that the approach could potentially be generalized to other disease states and immunological phenotypes. Cytomegalovirus status was reported to be diagnosed by the classifier with high specificity and sensitivity in both the original and validation cohorts.

CDR1 and CDR2 (MNHNS, SASEGT) derive from the germline V gene. The trim is 2 bases for V and 1 base for J, with a gap of 11 bases between the germline ends. From the cysteine through the phenylalanine, the CDR3 covers 15 amino acids. The read is trimmed to its CDR3 DNA, 45 bases read in frame from base 1. In total, 630 or so healthy bone marrow donors made up the cohort. At the time of sampling, all cohort members were nominally healthy, though unrecorded immune exposures were likely present. The donor tested CMV seronegative, placing the donor among the roughly 340 seronegative members of the cohort. A peripheral blood sample was provided by each donor, and peripheral blood mononuclear cells were used for TCR beta sequencing. Genomic DNA was extracted from the blood cell samples with the Qiagen DNeasy Blood Extraction Kit. Worth noting for this clone: Its antigen is not yet known. One base away there is no much larger clone; base qualities are not given.

The protocol used for the library was the immunoSEQ multiplex PCR assay. The multiplex PCR relied on a mix of 60 forward primers for TCR Vbeta segments and 13 reverse primers for TCR Jbeta segments. The CDR3 region of rearranged TCR beta genes was amplified from genomic DNA by a multiplex PCR assay. The amplified TCR beta libraries were sequenced on the Illumina HiSeq System as 87-base-pair reads. The paper's processing steps were these. In a later analysis, about 80 million unique TCR beta chains were counted across the approximately 620 repertoires, and about 9.9 million of these chains were shared by at least two donors. Raw reads were error-corrected and collapsed into unique sequences by a nearest-neighbor algorithm in which closely related sequences were merged to remove PCR and sequencing errors. To assign V, D and J gene segments, CDR3 sequences were aligned to IMGT reference sequences. Each retained sequence needed at least a six-nucleotide match to both a V gene segment and a J gene segment. A rearrangement counted as productive if the CDR3 had no stop codons and remained in frame with V and J, and every other rearrangement counted as non-productive. Following IMGT convention, CDR3 was defined as the stretch from the second conserved V-encoded cysteine up to the conserved J-encoded phenylalanine. The earlier analysis of 587 of the donors excluded sequences that lacked an unambiguous match to a single V gene segment. An earlier analysis of a few hundred of the donors classified V segments as functional when productive rearrangements were above 56.7% and as segregating when the standard deviation between donors was above 5%. A statistical classification framework was built for diagnosing cytomegalovirus status from the catalog of TCR beta chain sequences. In a later analysis, TCR nucleotide sequences were compared against IMGT/GENE-DB human TR gene sequences so that V and J genes could be assigned. In a later analysis, CDR3 sequences and most-parsimonious VDJ recombination scenarios were assigned using the TCRdist pipeline. In a later analysis, each TCR beta chain was defined by its CDR3 amino acid sequence together with its V-gene family, and reads lacking a unique V-gene family were excluded. A later analysis removed several hundred highly shared, low-generation-probability nucleotide sequences to deal with suspected cross-contamination and a sequencing artifact. For each public chain, a later analysis derived a clonal expansion index from normalized ranks of inferred template counts within each repertoire. In a later analysis, generation probabilities were computed using a VDJ recombination model fitted to out-of-frame rearrangements, and the results were checked against IGoR. Hypergeometric tests were used in a later analysis to score TCR-TCR, TCR-HLA and TCR-CMV co-occurrence, with a repertoire-size bias correction applied to the TCR pairs. A later analysis estimated false discovery rates by permuting HLA or CMV assignments 20 times. In a later analysis, co-occurring TCRs were grouped using DBSCAN, and TCRdist sequence similarity was added for clustering within HLA-allele-positive subsets. Repertoires with fewer than 30,000 or more than 120,000 public chains were left out of co-occurrence clustering, as were several repertoires with anomalous nucleotide sharing. What TCRdb holds here is the immuneACCESS table cut down to in-frame rearrangements. Part of the clones is not present; checked against another copy, under half of the missing clones reflect an unresolved V gene, and the others are unexplained. V and J calls and clone size are given by that table; D and trimming were obtained from the DNA. Across this sample there are about 94,000 clones, with 6% to 9% seen only once. Jointly, the top ten make up 2.3% of the sample.

The receptor comes from a man aged 50 or older in good health and CMV-seronegative. Sequences were obtained from PBMCs. The sequence joins TRBV6-1 to TRBJ2-5; no D gene call is confident. The CDR3 corresponds to CASSEIVKSQETQYF. The nucleotides are TGTGCCAGCAGTGAAATTGTTAAGAGCCAAGAGACCCAGTACTTC.